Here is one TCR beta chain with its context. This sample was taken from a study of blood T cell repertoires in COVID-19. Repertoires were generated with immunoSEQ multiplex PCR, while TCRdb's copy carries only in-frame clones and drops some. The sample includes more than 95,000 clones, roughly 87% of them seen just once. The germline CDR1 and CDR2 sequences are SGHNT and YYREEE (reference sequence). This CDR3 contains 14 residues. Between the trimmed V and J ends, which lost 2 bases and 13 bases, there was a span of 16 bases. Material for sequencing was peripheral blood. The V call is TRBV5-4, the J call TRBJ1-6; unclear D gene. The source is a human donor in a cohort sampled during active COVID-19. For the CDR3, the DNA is TGTGCCAGCAGCTTTCGGTGGTCGACACATCCCCTCCACTTT. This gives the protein CASSFRWSTHPLHF.